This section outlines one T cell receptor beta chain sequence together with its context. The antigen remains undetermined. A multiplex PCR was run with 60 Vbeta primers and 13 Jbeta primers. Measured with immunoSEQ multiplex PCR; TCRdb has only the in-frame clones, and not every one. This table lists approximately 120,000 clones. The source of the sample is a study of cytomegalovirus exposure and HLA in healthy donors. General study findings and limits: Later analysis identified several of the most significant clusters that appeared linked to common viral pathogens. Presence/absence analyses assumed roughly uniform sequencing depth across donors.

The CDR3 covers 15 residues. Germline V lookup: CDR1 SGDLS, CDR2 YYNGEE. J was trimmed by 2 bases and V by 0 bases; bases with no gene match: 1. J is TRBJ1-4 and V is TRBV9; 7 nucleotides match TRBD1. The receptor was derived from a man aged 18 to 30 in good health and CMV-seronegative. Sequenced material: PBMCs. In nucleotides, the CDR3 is TGTGCCAGCAGCGTAGAGGGGGCGACTAATGAAAAACTGTTTTTT. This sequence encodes CASSVEGATNEKLFF.